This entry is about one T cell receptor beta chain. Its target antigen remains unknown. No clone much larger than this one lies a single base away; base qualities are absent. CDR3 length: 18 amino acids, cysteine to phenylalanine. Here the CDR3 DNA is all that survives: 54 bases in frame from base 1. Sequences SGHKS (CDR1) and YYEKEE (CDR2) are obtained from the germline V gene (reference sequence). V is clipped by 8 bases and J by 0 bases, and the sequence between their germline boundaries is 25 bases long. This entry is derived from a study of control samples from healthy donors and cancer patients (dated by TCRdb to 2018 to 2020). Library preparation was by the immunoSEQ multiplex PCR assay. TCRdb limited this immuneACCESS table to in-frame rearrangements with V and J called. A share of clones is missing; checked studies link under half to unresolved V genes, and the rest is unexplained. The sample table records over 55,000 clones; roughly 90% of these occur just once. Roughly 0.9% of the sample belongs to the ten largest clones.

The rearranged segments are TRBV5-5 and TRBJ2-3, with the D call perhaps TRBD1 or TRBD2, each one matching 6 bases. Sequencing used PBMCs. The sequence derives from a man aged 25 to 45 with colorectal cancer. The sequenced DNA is TGTGCCAGTACCCAAAACCCTGGAGGGGGGACTAGCACAGATACGCAGTATTTT. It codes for CASTQNPGGGTSTDTQYF.